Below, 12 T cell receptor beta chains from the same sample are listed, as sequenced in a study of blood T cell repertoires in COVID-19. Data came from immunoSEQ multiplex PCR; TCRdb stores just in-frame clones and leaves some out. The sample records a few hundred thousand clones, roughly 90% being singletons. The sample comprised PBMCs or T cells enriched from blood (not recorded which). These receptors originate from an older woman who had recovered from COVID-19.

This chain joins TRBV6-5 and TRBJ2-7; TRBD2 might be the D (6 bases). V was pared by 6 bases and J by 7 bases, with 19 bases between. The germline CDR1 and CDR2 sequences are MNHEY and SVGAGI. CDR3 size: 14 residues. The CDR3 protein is CASRKGLSNGEQYF. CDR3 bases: TGTGCCAGCAGGAAGGGACTGAGCAATGGGGAGCAGTACTTC.

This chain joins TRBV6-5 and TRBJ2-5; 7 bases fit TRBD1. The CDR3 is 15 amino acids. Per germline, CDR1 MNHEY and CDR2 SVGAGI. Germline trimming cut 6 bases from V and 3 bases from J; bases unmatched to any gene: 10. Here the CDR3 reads CASRAPGQSKETQYF. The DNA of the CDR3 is TGTGCCAGCAGGGCCCCGGGACAGTCTAAAGAGACCCAGTACTTC.

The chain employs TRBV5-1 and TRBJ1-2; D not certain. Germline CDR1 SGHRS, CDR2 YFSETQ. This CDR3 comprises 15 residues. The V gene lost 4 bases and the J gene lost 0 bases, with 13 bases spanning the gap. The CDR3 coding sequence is TGCGCCAGCAGCCCACTACTCAGCGCTAACTATGGCTACACCTTC. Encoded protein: CASSPLLSANYGYTF.

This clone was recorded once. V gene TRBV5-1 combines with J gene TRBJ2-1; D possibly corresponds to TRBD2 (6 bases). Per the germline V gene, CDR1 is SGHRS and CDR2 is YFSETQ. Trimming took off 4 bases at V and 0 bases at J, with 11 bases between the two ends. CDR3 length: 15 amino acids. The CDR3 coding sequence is TGCGCCAGCAGCACCGGGGGAAGCTCCTACAATGAGCAGTTCTTC. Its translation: CASSTGGSSYNEQFF.

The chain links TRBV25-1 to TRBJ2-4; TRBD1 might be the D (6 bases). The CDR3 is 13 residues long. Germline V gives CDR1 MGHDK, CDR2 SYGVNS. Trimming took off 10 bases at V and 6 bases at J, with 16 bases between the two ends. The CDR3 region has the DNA TGTGCCACCACTTCACAGGGATTAAACATTCAGTACTTC. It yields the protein CATTSQGLNIQYF.

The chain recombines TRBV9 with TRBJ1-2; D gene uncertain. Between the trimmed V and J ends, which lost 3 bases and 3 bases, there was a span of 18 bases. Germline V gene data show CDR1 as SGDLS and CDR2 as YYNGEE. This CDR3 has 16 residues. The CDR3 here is CASSAPSRGLDYGYTF. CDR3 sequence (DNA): TGTGCCAGCAGCGCCCCCTCCAGAGGGCTGGACTATGGCTACACCTTC.

The CDR3 sequence is CAWSVGGLRTEAFF. The CDR3 DNA follows: TGTGCCTGGAGTGTCGGGGGGCTTCGCACTGAAGCTTTCTTT. The genes are TRBV30 and TRBJ1-1; possible D gene TRBD1, 6 bases. V was trimmed by 0 bases and J by 4 bases, leaving 12 bases between them. CDR1 is GTSNPN, CDR2 SVGIG, per germline (reference sequence). This CDR3 is 14 amino acids long.

CDR3 bases: TGTGCCAGCAAGAATCTAATCCGGACAGATACGCAGTATTTT. Translating it yields CASKNLIRTDTQYF. V gene TRBV2 combines with J gene TRBJ2-3, with no clear D. The germline V and J ends were trimmed by 7 bases and 3 bases, with 14 bases remaining between them. The CDR3 sequence is 14 residues long. Looked up from germline, CDR1 is SNHLY and CDR2 is FYNNEI.

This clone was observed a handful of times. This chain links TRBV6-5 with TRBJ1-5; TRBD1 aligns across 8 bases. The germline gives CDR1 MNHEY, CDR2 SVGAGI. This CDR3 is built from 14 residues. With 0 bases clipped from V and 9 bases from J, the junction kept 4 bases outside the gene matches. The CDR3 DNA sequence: TGTGCCAGCAGTTACTCGAGCAGGGGGCTGCCCCAGCATTTT. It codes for CASSYSSRGLPQHF.

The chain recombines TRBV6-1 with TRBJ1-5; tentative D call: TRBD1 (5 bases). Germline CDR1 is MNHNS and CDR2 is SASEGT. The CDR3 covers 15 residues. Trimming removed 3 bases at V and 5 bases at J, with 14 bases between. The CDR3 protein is CASSEFGRAHQPQHF. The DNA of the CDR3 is TGTGCCAGCAGTGAGTTCGGCAGGGCGCATCAGCCCCAGCATTTT.

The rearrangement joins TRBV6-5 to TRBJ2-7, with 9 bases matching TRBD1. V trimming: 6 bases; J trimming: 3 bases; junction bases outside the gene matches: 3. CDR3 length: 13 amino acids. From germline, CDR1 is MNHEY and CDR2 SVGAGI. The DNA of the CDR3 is TGTGCCAGCAGGGGGGGACAGGGCTACGAGCAGTACTTC. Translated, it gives CASRGGQGYEQYF.

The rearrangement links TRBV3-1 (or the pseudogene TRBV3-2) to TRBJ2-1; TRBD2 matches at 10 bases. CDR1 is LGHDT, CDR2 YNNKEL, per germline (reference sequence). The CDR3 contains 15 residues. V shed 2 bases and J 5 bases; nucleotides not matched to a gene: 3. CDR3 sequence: CASSQIAGGHNEQFF. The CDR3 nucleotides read TGTGCCAGCAGCCAAATAGCGGGGGGTCACAATGAGCAGTTCTTC.